These T cell receptor beta chains were read from a single sample in a study of radiation and T cells in renal cell carcinoma. Some clones are missing from TCRdb's copy, which holds only in-frame ones; the method was immunoSEQ multiplex PCR. The sample consists of approximately 61,000 clones, around 78% of them appearing once. The sequencing here drew on blood, taken from a patient whose treatment included radiotherapy and nephrectomy. Receptors originate from a man aged 60-69 years with renal cell carcinoma. Both conserved end residues are trimmed from each CDR3. The order of the fields is V gene, J gene, CDR3 protein.

TRBV7-2	TRBJ1-4	ASRPGTGNEKLF
TRBV11-2	TRBJ2-7	ASSLEDRGYEQY
TRBV28	TRBJ1-2	ASSFADIQDGYT
TRBV7-8	TRBJ1-2	ASSRRDRHYGYT
TRBV5-1	TRBJ1-4	ASSLGQGELEKLF
TRBV5-1	TRBJ2-3	ASSLGTSEPVTDTQY
TRBV6-1	TRBJ2-1	ASREPGQNNEQF
TRBV13	TRBJ2-4	ASSLLAGGRKNIQY
TRBV5-1	TRBJ1-1	ASSSQGRDTEAF
TRBV9	TRBJ2-7	ASSPRGGVSYEQY
TRBV9	TRBJ1-6	ASSVVGAGGNSPLH
TRBV4-2	TRBJ1-2	ASSSQTGGLLGYGYT
TRBV10-3	TRBJ1-1	AIGATDNTEAF
TRBV7-8	TRBJ1-6	ASRDDRETRDSPLH
TRBV19	TRBJ2-3	ASSTPGLAQADTQY
TRBV11-1	TRBJ2-3	ASSPPRSDTQY
TRBV4-3	TRBJ2-5	ASSQVPTGKLSQETQY
TRBV6-5	TRBJ1-2	ASRPGQENYGYT
TRBV4-3	TRBJ1-1	ASSQAWAMNTEAF
TRBV6-5	TRBJ1-6	ASSYSLGGVNSPLH
TRBV5-4	TRBJ2-2	ASSLELNTGELF
TRBV30	TRBJ2-7	AWMPVSGGLYEQY
TRBV5-1	TRBJ2-3	ASSRRSFNGQSTDTQY
TRBV6-5	TRBJ2-1	ASSYVVSYLVNEQF
TRBV7-2	TRBJ2-7	ASSLLEGGEQY
TRBV25-1	TRBJ2-7	ASSDRILSGTGLGEQY
TRBV5-1	TRBJ1-2	ASSSQPPTGNNYGYT
TRBV19	TRBJ1-5	ASSIKRGGRPSNQPQH
TRBV7-9	TRBJ2-1	ASSSSLSLAGYNEQF
TRBV19	TRBJ1-3	ASSTTRLDISGNTIY
TRBV27	TRBJ2-2	ASSQQGDMGTGELF
TRBV11-2	TRBJ1-2	ASSTIRKGDGYT
TRBV9	TRBJ2-5	ASSRTGGLETQY
TRBV5-4	TRBJ2-3	ASSLTGTSGMFGTDTQY
TRBV19	TRBJ1-1	ASSGGQYGTEAF
TRBV10-2	TRBJ1-3	ASSEFGGRARRRRNTIY
TRBV11-2	TRBJ1-1	ASNKNGVEAF
TRBV29-1	TRBJ2-1	SELLAGVGEQF
TRBV7-8	TRBJ1-1	ASSPGGEAF
TRBV19	TRBJ1-4	ASGSRDRINEKLF
TRBV9	TRBJ1-4	ASSVRGGGINEKLF
TRBV4-3	TRBJ2-1	ASSPRRSGGVNNEQF
TRBV19	TRBJ1-1	ASSIRTSRTEAF
TRBV29-1	TRBJ1-2	SVGGQGYT
TRBV27	TRBJ2-7	ASSPRAPSNGEQY
TRBV4-2	TRBJ2-5	ASSQVTGRGQETQY
TRBV5-4	TRBJ2-5	ASSLELAKETQY
TRBV5-1	TRBJ2-1	ASSKTGTSGRPDEQF